Listed below are T cell receptor beta chains from one sample, sequenced in a study of T cells after yellow fever vaccination. TCRdb processed the 5' RACE reads anew with MiXCR; each CDR3 protein has one entry. The repertoire includes 610,000 or so distinct CDR3 sequences, around an eighth of them detected once, and 15% sits in the top ten. This material consisted of PBMCs, taken on the day of the yellow fever booster vaccination. Receptors originate from a man between 25 and 39 years old who received the YFV17D yellow fever vaccine. Each CDR3 is given without its conserved first and last residue. Size tells how often a clone was seen (once, few, many) or the class of an expanded clone, and some rows leave it out.

cdr3_aa: ASSRAGAAYNEQF
clone_size: NA
v_call: TRBV7-6
j_call: TRBJ2-1

cdr3_aa: ASSLAGGRRETQY
clone_size: few
v_call: TRBV7-8
j_call: TRBJ2-5

cdr3_aa: ASRLAGVGGDEQY
clone_size: NA
v_call: TRBV6-2/TRBV6-3
j_call: TRBJ2-7

cdr3_aa: ASSSDRGNNYGYT
clone_size: NA
v_call: TRBV7-2
j_call: TRBJ1-2

cdr3_aa: ASSLPGTTRPNEQF
clone_size: few
v_call: TRBV6-1
j_call: TRBJ2-1

cdr3_aa: ASTLATSSYNEQF
clone_size: few
v_call: TRBV6-2/TRBV6-3
j_call: TRBJ2-1

cdr3_aa: ASSLELAGAYEQY
clone_size: few
v_call: TRBV28
j_call: TRBJ2-7

cdr3_aa: ASSLPGLGHGELF
clone_size: few
v_call: TRBV5-1
j_call: TRBJ2-2

cdr3_aa: ASRRFSGVPNTEAF
clone_size: NA
v_call: TRBV27
j_call: TRBJ1-1

cdr3_aa: SASRGGGGETQY
clone_size: NA
v_call: TRBV29-1
j_call: TRBJ2-5